This TCR beta chain was documented in a study of control samples from healthy donors and cancer patients. Sequenced by immunoSEQ multiplex PCR; TCRdb stores in-frame clones only, minus some. The sample lists roughly 170,000 clones, 94% occurring once. Germline V lookup: CDR1 LGHNA, CDR2 YNFKEQ. Between the trimmed V and J ends, which lost 0 bases and 0 bases, there was a span of 3 bases. The CDR3 totals 15 residues. The source of this sequence is a woman aged 18-29 years in good health. Sequenced: blood. The V gene is TRBV4-2, the J gene TRBJ2-6; unclear D gene. The CDR3 loop reads CASSQDSSGANVLTF. DNA of the CDR3: TGTGCCAGCAGCCAAGACAGCTCTGGGGCCAACGTCCTGACTTTC.